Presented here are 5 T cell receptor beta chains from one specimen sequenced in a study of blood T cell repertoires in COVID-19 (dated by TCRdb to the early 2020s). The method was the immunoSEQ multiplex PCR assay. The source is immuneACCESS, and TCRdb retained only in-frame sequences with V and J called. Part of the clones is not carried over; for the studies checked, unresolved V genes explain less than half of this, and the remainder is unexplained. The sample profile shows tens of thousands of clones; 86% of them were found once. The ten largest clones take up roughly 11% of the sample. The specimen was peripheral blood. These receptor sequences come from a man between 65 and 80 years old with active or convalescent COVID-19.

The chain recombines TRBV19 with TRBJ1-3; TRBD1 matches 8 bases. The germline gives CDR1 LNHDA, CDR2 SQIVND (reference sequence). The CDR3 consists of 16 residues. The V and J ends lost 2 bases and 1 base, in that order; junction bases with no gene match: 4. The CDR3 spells CASSILQGESGNTIYF. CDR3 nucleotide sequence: TGTGCCAGTAGTATACTACAGGGGGAGTCTGGAAACACCATATATTTT.

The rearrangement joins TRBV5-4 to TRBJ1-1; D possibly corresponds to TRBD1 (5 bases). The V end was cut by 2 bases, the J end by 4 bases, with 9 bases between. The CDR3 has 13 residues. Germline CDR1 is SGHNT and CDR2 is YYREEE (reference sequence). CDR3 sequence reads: CASSLLGGTEAFF. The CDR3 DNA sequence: TGTGCCAGCAGCTTACTGGGGGGCACTGAAGCTTTCTTT.

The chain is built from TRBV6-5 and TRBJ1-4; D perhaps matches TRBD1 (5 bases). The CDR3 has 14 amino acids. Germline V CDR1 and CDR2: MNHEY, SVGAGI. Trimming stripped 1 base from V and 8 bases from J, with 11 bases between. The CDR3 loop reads CASSYWQGGEKLFF. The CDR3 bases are TGTGCCAGCAGTTACTGGCAGGGAGGGGAAAAACTGTTTTTT.

The CDR3 reads CASSLGGTSGPYNEQFF. CDR3 bases: TGCGCCAGCAGCTTGGGGGGCACTAGCGGGCCCTACAATGAGCAGTTCTTC. The chain employs TRBV5-1 and TRBJ2-1, with TRBD2 matching over 9 bases. Trimming removed 0 bases from V and 2 bases from J; junction bases left unmatched: 6. The CDR3 is 17 amino acids. CDR1 SGHRS and CDR2 YFSETQ come from the germline V gene. Filled out from reference TRBV5-1 and TRBJ2-1, the complete variable domain reads KAGVTQTPRYLIKTRGQQVTLSCSPISGHRSVSWYQQTPGQGLQFLFEYFSETQRNKGNFPGRFSGRQFSNSRSEMNVSTLELGDSALYLCASSLGGTSGPYNEQFFGPGTRLTVL.

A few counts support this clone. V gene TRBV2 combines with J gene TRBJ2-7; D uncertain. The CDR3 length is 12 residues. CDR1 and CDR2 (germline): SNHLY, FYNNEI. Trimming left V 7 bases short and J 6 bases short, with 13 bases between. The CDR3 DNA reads TGTGCCAGCAACCGAGGCCCCGGCGAGCAGTACTTC. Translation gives CASNRGPGEQYF.